This TCR beta chain was documented in a study of CD8+ T cells in alopecia areata. The wider study: Those treated were given oral tofacitinib at 5 to 10 mg twice daily.

Remarks on this clone: What it recognizes is unknown.

Study-wide results and limits: Among the cells sequenced in scalp samples are also the resident alphabeta T cells of normal skin.

Following extraction, RNA underwent reverse transcription to cDNA, which served as the sequencing template. The assay was immunoSEQ multiplex PCR, and TCRdb's table has in-frame clones only and misses some. The sample lists some 99,000 clones, about 45% occurring once. Punch biopsies of lesional scalp, plus peripheral blood, were taken from alopecia areata patients. It was from PBMCs that CD4+ and CD8+ T cells were sorted. CDR1 is SGHRS, CDR2 YFSETQ, per germline. The CDR3 consists of 16 residues. Trimming left V 0 bases short and J 3 bases short, with 13 bases between. This chain links TRBV5-1 with TRBJ2-1, with TRBD1 as a possible D gene (5 bases). The sample comprised CD4+ T cells sorted from blood. This TCR derives from a human donor with alopecia areata. CDR3 DNA sequence: TGCGCCAGCAGCTTGGTCGTGGGCAGGGTCTACAATGAGCAGTTCTTC. It is translated as CASSLVVGRVYNEQFF.